The 27 T cell receptor beta chains below all came from one sample that was sequenced in a study of blood T cell repertoires in COVID-19. The table came from immunoSEQ multiplex PCR; TCRdb's copy has only in-frame clones and leaves some out. The sample carries 120,000 to 150,000 clones, 88% recorded once. The sequenced sample was peripheral blood. Source of these receptors: a human donor in a cohort sampled during active COVID-19.

The chain employs TRBV10-3 and TRBJ1-2; D possibly corresponds to TRBD1 (5 bases). The CDR3 spans 13 residues. The germline V and J ends were trimmed by 3 bases and 6 bases, with 11 bases remaining between them. Per germline, CDR1 ENHRY and CDR2 SYGVKD. CDR3 sequence: CAISEGQGDGYTF. CDR3 bases: TGTGCCATCAGTGAAGGGCAGGGTGATGGCTACACCTTC.

The chain joins TRBV29-1 to TRBJ1-1, with D perhaps matching TRBD1 (6 bases). The germline V and J ends were trimmed by 1 base and 5 bases, with 14 bases remaining between them. Germline loops: CDR1 SQVTM, CDR2 ANQGSEA. This CDR3 is built from 14 residues. The CDR3 nucleotides are TGCAGCGTTGAAGGGGGCAGGGGCTGGACTGAAGCTTTCTTT. This encodes CSVEGGRGWTEAFF.

The V gene is TRBV7-6, the J gene TRBJ2-7; no clear D gene. V lost 0 bases and J 3 bases, leaving 15 bases between the germline ends. The germline CDR1 and CDR2 sequences are SGHVS and FNYEAQ. CDR3 length: 16 residues. The CDR3 nucleotides are TGTGCCAGCAGCTTAGCGTCTTCAGCGTCCGACTACGAGCAGTACTTC. It codes for CASSLASSASDYEQYF. The full variable domain, with the rest looked up from reference TRBV7-6 and TRBJ2-7, is GAGVSQSPRYKVTKRGQDVALRCDPISGHVSLYWYRQALGQGPEFLTYFNYEAQQDKSGLPNDRFSAERPEGSISTLTIQRTEQRDSAMYRCASSLASSASDYEQYFGPGTRLTVT.

The genes are TRBV5-1 and TRBJ2-2, with TRBD2 matching over 9 bases. This CDR3 is 17 amino acids long. V gave up 0 bases and J gave up 2 bases; unmatched junction bases: 5. Germline CDR1 reads SGHRS; CDR2 reads YFSETQ. In DNA, the CDR3 is TGCGCCAGCAGCTTGGGTCTAGCGGGGACCAACACCGGGGAGCTGTTTTTT. Residues: CASSLGLAGTNTGELFF.

The V call is TRBV30, the J call TRBJ1-3; 10 nucleotides agree with TRBD1. This CDR3 region has 16 residues. CDR1 is GTSNPN, CDR2 SVGIG, per germline (reference sequence). Trimming took 5 bases from V and 1 from J; bases not matched to a gene: 8. The CDR3 bases are TGTGCCTGGGGCACGGGGACAGGGGTATCTGGAAACACCATATATTTT. It encodes CAWGTGTGVSGNTIYF. The whole variable domain, filled in from reference TRBV30 and TRBJ1-3, reads SQTIHQWPATLVQPVGSPLSLECTVEGTSNPNLYWYRQAAGRGLQLLFYSVGIGQISSEVPQNLSASRPQDRQFILSSKKLLLSDSGFYLCAWGTGTGVSGNTIYFGEGSWLTVV.

This chain connects TRBV7-2 to TRBJ2-2; the match to TRBD2 covers 8 bases. CDR3 length: 16 residues. V trimming: 2 bases; J trimming: 7 bases; junction bases outside the gene matches: 9. Germline CDR1 SGHTA, CDR2 FQGNSA. In nucleotides, the CDR3 is TGTGCCAGCAGCTTAAAGTCGGGGGGGCATATCGGGGAGCTGTTTTTT. Its translation: CASSLKSGGHIGELFF.

This clone was counted between two and nine times. This chain links TRBV4-3 with TRBJ1-4, with D tentatively TRBD1 (5 bases). CDR3 size: 17 residues. Germline assignment: CDR1 LGHNA and CDR2 YSLEER. V was cut by 0 bases and J by 1 base, with 12 bases left in between. The CDR3 region is CASSQDQTGGTNEKLFF. The CDR3 region has the DNA TGCGCCAGCAGCCAAGATCAAACAGGCGGAACTAATGAAAAACTGTTTTTT.

The chain combines TRBV3-1 (or the pseudogene TRBV3-2) with TRBJ1-1; no reliable D call. In germline, CDR1 is LGHDT, CDR2 YNNKEL (reference sequence). The CDR3 has 12 amino acids. V was shortened by 0 bases and J by 11 bases, with 10 bases between the two germline ends. The CDR3 reads CASSQEGWSAFF. The CDR3 DNA sequence: TGTGCCAGCAGCCAAGAGGGCTGGTCGGCTTTCTTT.

The chain couples TRBV29-1 to TRBJ2-7; TRBD2 aligns across 9 bases. Unmatched junction bases numbered 4, after V lost 2 bases and J lost 2 bases. Germline lookup yields CDR1 SQVTM and CDR2 ANQGSEA. The CDR3 sequence is 14 residues long. CDR3 DNA: TGCAGCGTTGAACTAGCGGGGTTCACCTACGAGCAGTACTTC. Translated: CSVELAGFTYEQYF.

The V and J genes are TRBV10-3 and TRBJ2-1; 8 bases fit TRBD1. Germline V CDR1 and CDR2: ENHRY, SYGVKD. V lost 2 bases to trimming and J lost 4 bases; unmatched junction nucleotides: 4. This CDR3 has 15 amino acids. The CDR3 is CAISEGQGNYNEQFF. The CDR3 DNA reads TGTGCCATCAGTGAGGGACAGGGTAATTACAATGAGCAGTTCTTC.

The chain joins TRBV5-1 to TRBJ2-3; TRBD2 aligns across 7 bases. Looked up from germline, CDR1 is SGHRS and CDR2 is YFSETQ. After removal of 0 bases from V and 2 bases from J, the junction contained 3 bases not matched to a gene. This CDR3 contains 15 residues. In DNA, the CDR3 is TGCGCCAGCAGCTTGGCTAGCGGTTACACAGATACGCAGTATTTT. Translated, it gives CASSLASGYTDTQYF.

V usage is TRBV6-5 and J usage is TRBJ2-2, with D perhaps matching TRBD1 (5 bases). This CDR3 spans 14 amino acids. Germline loops: CDR1 MNHEY, CDR2 SVGAGI. The V end was cut by 6 bases, the J end by 4 bases, with 12 bases between. The CDR3 here is CASRWGRATGELFF. DNA of the CDR3: TGTGCCAGCAGGTGGGGCAGGGCCACCGGGGAGCTGTTTTTT.

V and J are TRBV25-1 and TRBJ1-3; TRBD1 might be the D (5 bases). Trimming shortened V by 5 bases and J by 0 bases, and 14 bases separated the two germline ends. The CDR3 extends over 16 amino acids. Germline CDR1 is MGHDK and CDR2 is SYGVNS. CDR3 region: CASSSPGLASGNTIYF. For the CDR3, the DNA is TGTGCCAGCAGTTCCCCGGGACTGGCCTCTGGAAACACCATATATTTT. The whole variable domain, remainder taken from reference TRBV25-1 and TRBJ1-3, is EADIYQTPRYLVIGTGKKITLECSQTMGHDKMYWYQQDPGMELHLIHYSYGVNSTEKGDLSSESTVSRIRTEHFPLTLESARPSHTSQYLCASSSPGLASGNTIYFGEGSWLTVV.

V is TRBV29-1 and J is TRBJ1-2; 11 bases agree with TRBD1. CDR3 length: 14 residues. J was trimmed by 5 bases and V by 5 bases; bases with no gene match: 7. The germline gives CDR1 SQVTM, CDR2 ANQGSEA. The CDR3: CSVIGQGALYGYTF. The CDR3 bases are TGCAGCGTTATTGGACAGGGGGCCTTATATGGCTACACCTTC.

The chain couples TRBV7-9 to TRBJ1-2, with D possibly being TRBD1 (5 bases). The CDR3 runs 13 residues. Between the trimmed V and J ends, which lost 1 base and 5 bases, there was a span of 8 bases. Germline V gives CDR1 SEHNR, CDR2 FQNEAQ (reference sequence). CDR3 sequence reads: CASSLGQLYGYTF. The DNA of the CDR3 is TGTGCCAGCAGCTTAGGACAGTTATATGGCTACACCTTC.

The chain carries TRBV2 and TRBJ1-2; 8 bases are shared with TRBD1. CDR3 length: 15 amino acids. Germline V gene lookup returns CDR1 SNHLY and CDR2 FYNNEI. V shed 6 bases and J 2 bases; nucleotides not matched to a gene: 8. The CDR3 loop is CASSPTGVSNYGYTF. Here the CDR3 DNA reads TGTGCCAGCAGCCCGACAGGGGTCTCCAACTATGGCTACACCTTC.

This chain joins TRBV6-2 or TRBV6-3 and TRBJ2-1; 11 bases line up with TRBD2. The J segment lost 5 bases and the V segment lost 4 bases, leaving 4 bases of the junction unmatched. The CDR3 runs 15 residues. Per germline, CDR1 MNHEY and CDR2 SVGEGT. CDR3 sequence (DNA): TGTGCCAGCAGTTCCGAACTAGCGGGGGACAATGAGCAGTTCTTC. Translation gives CASSSELAGDNEQFF.

This chain joins TRBV15 and TRBJ2-1; 10 bases line up with TRBD1. Germline V gene data show CDR1 as LNHNV and CDR2 as YYDKDF (reference sequence). Unmatched junction bases numbered 3, after V lost 4 bases and J lost 3 bases. The CDR3 consists of 15 residues. CDR3: CATSNGQGGYNEQFF. CDR3 nucleotides: TGTGCCACCAGCAACGGACAGGGGGGCTACAATGAGCAGTTCTTC.

CDR3 DNA sequence: TGTGCCAGCAGTTTAGTCCGTGGCAGCCGGGCTAACTATGGCTACACCTTC. It codes for CASSLVRGSRANYGYTF. V is TRBV27 and J is TRBJ1-2, with D unclear. Trimming removed 2 bases at V and 0 bases at J, with 16 bases between. From germline, CDR1 is MNHEY and CDR2 SMNVEV (reference sequence). The CDR3 sequence is 17 residues long.

CDR3 in amino acids: CASSLEPLSLSGANVLTF. The CDR3 coding sequence is TGTGCCAGCAGCTTAGAGCCCTTGTCTCTCTCTGGGGCCAACGTCCTGACTTTC. The rearrangement links TRBV7-9 to TRBJ2-6; D is ambiguous. Trimming cost V 1 base and J 0 bases, with 13 bases left between them. The germline V gene has CDR1 SEHNR and CDR2 FQNEAQ (reference sequence). The CDR3 length is 18 residues.

The rearrangement links TRBV10-3 to TRBJ1-4, with 8 bases that match TRBD1. The CDR3 runs 15 residues. The J segment lost 2 bases and the V segment lost 8 bases, leaving 7 bases of the junction unmatched. Germline V lookup: CDR1 ENHRY, CDR2 SYGVKD. CDR3 region: CAIGGTGSTNEKLFF. The CDR3, as DNA: TGTGCCATCGGAGGGACAGGTTCTACTAATGAAAAACTGTTTTTT.

Turning to this clone: Within the sample, other DNA sequences also encode this same CDR3. The chain carries TRBV6-5 and TRBJ2-5; D is perhaps TRBD2 (6 bases). The CDR3 sequence is 13 residues long. Germline CDR1 and CDR2: MNHEY and SVGAGI. V was cut by 2 bases and J by 4 bases, with 8 bases left in between. The CDR3 region has the DNA TGTGCCAGCAGTTACGGGGGGTTAGAGACCCAGTACTTC. Its translation: CASSYGGLETQYF.

This clone occurred a few times. The chain joins TRBV4-3 to TRBJ1-5; D remains unclear. The V gene's germline CDR1 is LGHNA and CDR2 YSLEER. The V end lost 0 bases, the J end lost 5 bases, and 14 bases lay between the germline ends. This CDR3 has 16 amino acids. DNA of the CDR3: TGCGCCAGCAGCCAAGAAAGAGGGCAGTCCTATCAGCCCCAGCATTTT. Encoded protein: CASSQERGQSYQPQHF.

This clone was observed once. In nucleotides, the CDR3 is TGTGCCATCAGGCGGACAGGGGGCACAGATACGCAGTATTTT. It codes for CAIRRTGGTDTQYF. This chain joins TRBV10-3 and TRBJ2-3, with 9 bases fitting TRBD1. Germline CDR1 is ENHRY and CDR2 is SYGVKD. The CDR3 loop spans 14 amino acids. The J segment lost 1 base and the V segment lost 6 bases, leaving 2 bases of the junction unmatched.

This chain uses TRBV6-1 with TRBJ2-7; tentatively, D is TRBD1 (6 bases). CDR3 length equals 11 residues. V was shortened by 2 bases and J by 7 bases, with 6 bases between the two germline ends. Germline-derived CDR1 and CDR2 are MNHNS and SASEGT. The CDR3 loop is CASSERGEQYF. The CDR3, as DNA: TGTGCCAGCAGTGAAAGGGGGGAGCAGTACTTC.

V gene TRBV19 combines with J gene TRBJ2-3; 7 bases align to TRBD1. Trimming removed 6 bases from V and 4 bases from J; junction bases left unmatched: 10. Germline V gives CDR1 LNHDA, CDR2 SQIVND (reference sequence). The CDR3 extends over 15 amino acids. The CDR3: CASRGVDRVADTQYF. The CDR3 region has the DNA TGTGCCAGTAGGGGTGTAGACAGGGTAGCAGATACGCAGTATTTT.

This rearrangement joins TRBV4-1 to TRBJ1-1, with D maybe TRBD1 (6 bases). CDR1 is MGHRA and CDR2 is YSYEKL in the germline V gene. This CDR3 region has 14 residues. V was cut by 0 bases and J by 1 base, with 6 bases left in between. The CDR3 sequence is CASSQEQGNTEAFF. The DNA of the CDR3 is TGCGCCAGCAGCCAAGAACAGGGGAACACTGAAGCTTTCTTT.